Listed here is a single T cell receptor beta chain. This clone is a singleton in its sample. The antigen it binds to is not known. The input lacks base qualities; no much larger clone sits a single base away. Using the deep immunoSEQ assay, multiplex PCR amplified TCR CDR3 regions from genomic DNA. Extracted genomic DNA from each cell subset was distributed evenly across all wells of several immunoSEQ 96-well plates, and each plate was treated as a replicate. For sorted subsets, each replicate PCR was loaded with about 200 ng genomic DNA, equivalent to 25,000 to 35,000 T cell genomes. Purified libraries were measured with a Qubit 3.0 fluorometer, size-checked on a Bioanalyzer 2100, and measured again with the KAPA Library Quantification kit. Every immunoSEQ 96-well plate was sequenced on a separate single-read 150-cycle Illumina NextSeq 550 flow cell. Processing in the source paper ran as follows. Because the immunoSEQ output held only junctional sequences and lacked quality scores, the filtering could not match the filtering applied to full-length reads. To assign V/J genes and CDR3, sequences were annotated using PyIR, a Python wrapper for IgBLAST v1.9, with IMGT germline references. Reads were filtered out if the reads had weak V/J assignments (E-value above 1e-6), no CDR3, stop codons, out-of-frame junctions, or ambiguous translated residues. V3J clonotypes were defined as sequences sharing an identical inferred V gene, J gene, and CDR3 amino acid sequence. Percentage overlap between repertoires was calculated by dividing the number of shared unique clonotypes by the size of the smaller repertoire. Three approaches were used to assess repertoire richness: RTK rarefaction, the Chao1 estimator, and Recon v2.1 estimates of unobserved clonotypes. Generation probabilities were computed with OLGA for all TCRbeta clonotypes obtained by the gDNA method from a few donors. Imported from immuneACCESS, the table was reduced by TCRdb to in-frame sequences with V and J called. These copies leave out some clones; in studies compared against another copy, an unresolved V gene accounts for under half, and the cause of the remainder is not known. V and J calls and clone size follow that table, whereas D and trimming were derived from the DNA. The sample table records about 1.1 million clones; about 80% of these occur just once. The biggest ten clones account for more than 0.85% of the sample.

These data come from a study of shared clonotypes between healthy human individuals (dated by TCRdb to the early 2020s). About the study as a whole: A couple of women and a few men aged 18 to 49 years were included in the cohort. Per donor, three plates each were used for CD4 naive and CD4 memory, two for CD8 naive, and one for CD8 memory. Libraries were prepared and TCR repertoires were sequenced by different laboratories using diverse techniques, in order to increase sequencing depth and limit assay-specific biases. The study deeply sequenced blood TCR repertoires of several healthy adults to estimate repertoire size and the extent of clonotype sharing between individuals. Each donor's leukapheresis produced roughly between roughly 0.9 and 9 billion PBMCs. Results and caveats for the whole study, not just this receptor: Naive subsets generally had larger estimated clonotype richness than memory subsets did. Because the study included a small number of donors, the genetic and exposure-history diversity represented was limited. Sharing across four donors was observed for about 5% of naive CD4, around 3.5% of naive CD8, about 2.3% of memory CD4, and roughly 0.4% of memory CD8 clonotypes. Based on pairwise subsampling, the degree of clonotype sharing among donors was expected to be affected by sequencing depth. Sampling was restricted to blood, and TCR repertoires in tissue are likely to differ from TCR repertoires in blood. Compared with non-shared clonotypes, clonotypes shared by all four sorted-subset donors had higher generation probabilities. Rarefaction of sorted-subset datasets indicated incomplete sequencing despite the large sequencing depth.

The CDR3 starts with the cysteine, ends with the phenylalanine, and has 17 residues. Here the CDR3 DNA is all that survives: 51 bases in frame from base 1. Based on the germline V gene, the CDR1 and CDR2 sequences are KGHSH and LQKENI. V was cut back by 3 bases and J by 4 bases, leaving a gap of 19 bases between them. The donors were healthy, HIV-negative adults who had no recently reported acute infections or vaccinations. Every donor was a Caucasian adult living in Nashville, Tennessee, USA. CD4+ T cells were enriched by magnetic negative selection; naive cells were then positively selected on CD45RA, and the negative fraction formed the memory subset. Blood was obtained by leukapheresis, after which PBMCs were separated by Ficoll-Histopaque density gradient centrifugation and cryopreserved in liquid nitrogen vapor phase. Purity and quantity of every magnetically sorted T cell population were checked by analytical flow cytometry. From each sorted fraction, genomic DNA was isolated and quantified by UV absorbance on a Nanodrop 2000c.

The material sequenced was memory CD4+ T cells from PBMCs. What the cell subset or site label conveys for this sample: CD45RA-negative fraction. The clonotype comes from a man between 18 and 29 years old in good health. Some clones in this sample may be carry-over from other donors' samples. The chain is assembled from TRBV18 and TRBJ2-1; perhaps TRBD2 is the D gene, with 7 bases matching. The DNA sequence is as follows: TGTGCCAGCTCACCCTACTTGGGGGGGGCGGTTTACAATGAGCAGTTCTTC. Translated, it reads CASSPYLGGAVYNEQFF. When the CDR3 is completed using the reference TRBV18 and TRBJ2-1 genes on either side, the full variable domain is NAGVMQNPRHLVRRRGQEARLRCSPMKGHSHVYWYRQLPEEGLKFMVYLQKENIIDESGMPKERFSAEFPKEGPSILRIQQVVRGDSAAYFCASSPYLGGAVYNEQFFGPGTRLTVL.